These T cell receptor beta chains were read from a single sample in a study of T-cell memory formation after mild COVID-19. Using its own MiXCR run on the 5' RACE reads, TCRdb lists one record per CDR3 protein. Altogether approximately 350,000 distinct CDR3 sequences are present, under 30% being singletons, with the ten largest covering roughly 14%. Sequencing was performed on PBMCs or a T cell subset sorted from them (not recorded which). All receptors derive from an adult woman who had mild COVID-19 (a few samples of this study predate the infection). Cell type and time point are not known. The CDR3 runs from the conserved cysteine through the conserved F or W. Fields, in order: J gene, clone size, V gene, D gene, CDR3 DNA, CDR3 protein. A D gene is named only where the DNA matches it firmly. Clone size is shown for a subset of rows, as once, few, many or a class of expanded clone.

>TRBJ2-1|-|TRBV7-2|-
TGTGCCAGCAGCCCCCCAGCGATCAATGAGCAGTTCTTC
CASSPPAINEQFF
>TRBJ1-2|few|TRBV5-5|-
TGTGCCAGCAGCTCCAGGGATAGAGGGGGTAACTATGGCTACACCTTC
CASSSRDRGGNYGYTF
>TRBJ2-7|-|TRBV5-6|-
TGTGCCAGCAGCTTGGCAGAGCGTATAACCTACGAGCAGTACTTC
CASSLAERITYEQYF
>TRBJ2-7|-|TRBV28|TRBD2
TGTGCCAGCAGAGGTACTAGCGGGAGCTACGAGCAGTACTTC
CASRGTSGSYEQYF
>TRBJ2-1|-|TRBV27|-
TGTGCCAGCAGTTTGGGGCAACGGGGTGGGTACAATGAGCAGTTCTTC
CASSLGQRGGYNEQFF
>TRBJ2-2|few|TRBV29-1|-
TGCAGCGTTGTGACGGCCGACACGAACACCGGGGAGCTGTTTTTT
CSVVTADTNTGELFF
>TRBJ2-1|-|TRBV24-1|-
TGTGCCACCAGTGTGGTAGGAAGCTCCTACAATGAGCAGTTCTTC
CATSVVGSSYNEQFF
>TRBJ2-3|-|TRBV11-1|-
TGTGCCAGCAGCTTAAGGGGCTCCCTGCAGTATTTT
CASSLRGSLQYF
>TRBJ2-7|-|TRBV6-6|TRBD1
TGTGCCAGCAGTTCCGAACCGAGGACAGGGAAAGACTACGAGCAGTACTTC
CASSSEPRTGKDYEQYF
>TRBJ2-1|-|TRBV6-5|TRBD2
TGTGCCAGCAGTTCGCCGGGACTAGCGGGGGCCAGCTCCTACAATGAGCAGTTCTTC
CASSSPGLAGASSYNEQFF
>TRBJ2-6|few|TRBV7-2|TRBD2
TGTGCCAGCAGCACGACTAGCGGGAGTGGGAGGGGGGCCAACGTCCTGACTTTC
CASSTTSGSGRGANVLTF
>TRBJ1-2|-|TRBV5-1|TRBD1
TGCGCCAGCAACCCAGGGGGCCCCCTACATGGCTACACCTTC
CASNPGGPLHGYTF
>TRBJ1-1|few|TRBV20-1|-
TGCAGTGCTAGAGATCTTAGGTTGGGGGGGCTCGAAGCTTTCTTT
CSARDLRLGGLEAFF
>TRBJ2-5|-|TRBV20-1|-
TGCAGTGCTAACGCCGGGACCTCAGGGACCCAGTACTTC
CSANAGTSGTQYF
>TRBJ2-1|-|TRBV7-9|-
TGTGCCAGCAGCTTAGCAAAGGTCAATGAGCAGTTCTTC
CASSLAKVNEQFF
>TRBJ1-4|-|TRBV12-3/TRBV12-4|-
TGTGCCAGCAGTTTTGGACCGGGGGAAAAACTGTTTTTT
CASSFGPGEKLFF
>TRBJ2-1|once|TRBV7-3|TRBD2
TGTGCCAGCGGCCCTAGCGGGGGAGTGTACAATGAGCAGTTCTTC
CASGPSGGVYNEQFF
>TRBJ1-5|-|TRBV30|TRBD1
TGTGCCTGGAATGGACAGGGTCGCAATCAGCCCCAGCATTTT
CAWNGQGRNQPQHF
>TRBJ1-1|-|TRBV7-2|-
TGTGCCAGCAGCTTAGGGGTTTGGGTCAACACTGAAGCTTTCTTT
CASSLGVWVNTEAFF
>TRBJ2-1|-|TRBV11-3|TRBD1
TGTGCCAGCAGCCCTTGGACAGGGTGGAATGAGCAGTTCTTC
CASSPWTGWNEQFF
>TRBJ1-2|-|TRBV12-3/TRBV12-4|-
TGTGCCAGCAGCCCCGTCGGGGCAGTCTATGGCTACACCTTC
CASSPVGAVYGYTF
>TRBJ1-5|-|TRBV4-2|TRBD1
TGTGCCAGCAGCCTCGGACAGGGGGCGGTGATAGGCAATCAGCCCCAGCATTTT
CASSLGQGAVIGNQPQHF
>TRBJ2-7|few|TRBV5-1|-
TGCGCCAGCAGCTTGGGAGGGGTTGACTACGAGCAGTACTTC
CASSLGGVDYEQYF
>TRBJ2-7|few|TRBV6-5|-
TGTGCCAGCAGTGAACCGGGACGGGCCTCCTACGAGCAGTACTTC
CASSEPGRASYEQYF
>TRBJ1-4|-|TRBV2|-
TGTGCCAGCCAGGACTGGGGGAAAGAAAAACTGTTTTTT
CASQDWGKEKLFF
>TRBJ2-3|many|TRBV7-9|-
TGTGCCAGCAGCTTACTAGCGCGCACAGATACGCAGTATTTT
CASSLLARTDTQYF